This TCR beta chain was captured by sequencing in a study of cytomegalovirus exposure and HLA in healthy donors. Generated by immunoSEQ multiplex PCR, the TCRdb table keeps only in-frame clones and is missing some. In the table there are fewer than 400,000 clones, approximately 88% of which are singletons. CDR1 and CDR2 (germline): ENHRY, SYGVKD. V dropped 8 bases and J dropped 1 base, with 11 bases sitting between them. This CDR3 is built from 14 residues. The rearrangement links TRBV10-3 to TRBJ2-2; D call uncertain. The TCR originated in a man aged 25 to 45 in good health and CMV-seronegative. Sequenced input: PBMCs. The CDR3 here is CAISEKLNTGELFF. CDR3 sequence (DNA): TGTGCCATCTCAGAAAAATTGAACACCGGGGAGCTGTTTTTT.